This T cell receptor beta chain was observed in a study of cytomegalovirus exposure and HLA in healthy donors. Across the study: There were around 390 genotyped donors. Of these, 75% to 90% fell in the genetic ancestry cluster associated with self-reported Caucasian donors.

Primers: 60 Vbeta forward and 13 Jbeta reverse. Clones were sequenced by immunoSEQ multiplex PCR, and TCRdb holds only the in-frame ones, with some missing. The table records roughly 250,000 clones, 84% of them present only once. Concerning this clone: Its specificity is not known.

Study results and caveats: The study labeled 150 to 200 TCR beta chains cytomegalovirus-associated.

V shed 9 bases and J shed 2 bases, with 17 bases lying between them. The CDR3 is 15 amino acids. The germline V gene has CDR1 LNHDA and CDR2 SQIVND (reference sequence). The chain has TRBV19 and TRBJ2-1, with D tentatively TRBD1 (7 bases). The TCR originated in a woman between 40 and 50 years old in good health and CMV-seropositive. Sequencing was performed on PBMCs. CDR3 in amino acids: CASLPTGEAYNEQFF. Written as DNA, the CDR3 is TGTGCCAGCCTACCAACAGGGGAGGCCTACAATGAGCAGTTCTTC. Full variable domain (remainder filled in from reference TRBV19 and TRBJ2-1): DGGITQSPKYLFRKEGQNVTLSCEQNLNHDAMYWYRQDPGQGLRLIYYSQIVNDFQKGDIAEGYSVSREKKESFPLTVTSAQKNPTAFYLCASLPTGEAYNEQFFGPGTRLTVL.